The present T cell receptor beta chain was sequenced within a study of blood T cell repertoires in COVID-19. About the research overall: The origin of the acute and convalescent COVID-19 samples was the United States, Italy and Spain. Sample material is recorded as cDNA or gDNA derived from T cells, B-cell-depleted T cells, or PBMCs.

TCRdb's table, derived via immunoSEQ multiplex PCR, lists solely in-frame clones and lacks some. The table includes 75,000 or so clones, over 75% detected once. The TCR originated in a man between 65 and 85 years old with acute or convalescent COVID-19. Sequenced material: peripheral blood.

The CDR3, as DNA: TGTGCCAACGGGGACAGCTCACCCCTCCACTTT. Its protein is CANGDSSPLHF. The chain recombines TRBV2 with TRBJ1-6, with 7 nucleotides matching TRBD1. Germline V gives CDR1 SNHLY, CDR2 FYNNEI. The CDR3 contains 11 residues. The V gene end was trimmed by 10 bases and the J gene end by 10 bases; junction bases not matched to a gene: 4. Full variable domain (outside the CDR3, taken from reference TRBV2 and TRBJ1-6): EPEVTQTPSHQVTQMGQEVILRCVPISNHLYFYWYRQILGQKVEFLVSFYNNEISEKSEIFDDQFSVERPDGSNFTLKIRSTKLEDSAMYFCANGDSSPLHFGNGTRLTVT.